This TCR beta chain derives from a study of blood T cell repertoires in COVID-19 (dated by TCRdb to 2020 to 2021). About the full investigation: Samples covering the acute and convalescent phases of COVID-19 were provided by collaborators in the United States, Italy and Spain. Where HLA class I and class II types were available, the types were taken from metadata supplied by the sample provider, not from assay-based typing. The samples were drawn from the first 160 participants of the ongoing ImmuneRACE study and from over a thousand subjects provided by 6 global collaborators. The material from the prospective study consisted of cDNA or gDNA derived from T cells, B-cell-depleted T cells, or PBMCs. Sample metadata almost always included a de-identified subject ID, COVID-19 status, age in years and sex. Deeply sampled blood TCRbeta repertoires from subjects exposed to, actively infected with, or recovered from COVID-19 were included in the dataset. The repertoires were released in a freely available public database meant as a resource for research on the immune response to SARS-CoV-2. Here is what the overall study found, with its caveats: Clinical and demographic metadata were provided uncurated, with the amount varying by source and participant.

In the prospective study, participants were about 18 to 100 years old, resided in 25 or so geographic areas of the United States, and were enrolled through a virtual design. In the prospective study, participants were assigned to cohorts based on the clinical history participants reported in a screening survey and a study questionnaire. For ImmuneRACE Cohort 3, a participant was defined as recovered based on two consecutive negative NP/OP PCR tests, clearance by a healthcare professional, or resolution of symptoms. In the prospective study, mobile phlebotomists collected whole blood, serum and a nasopharyngeal or oropharyngeal swab from each participant. Participants in the prospective study had the option to provide additional blood draws and questionnaires over a roughly 2-month period. Blood samples from the prospective study were shipped frozen or at room temperature prior to DNA extraction.

With respect to this clone: The specificity of this receptor is unknown. One base away there is no much larger clone; base qualities are not given.

CDR1 and CDR2 are drawn from the germline V gene: SGDLS, YYNGEE. After removal of 3 bases from V and 6 bases from J, the junction retains 6 bases not matched to a gene. The CDR3 sequence holds 14 residues, the cysteine and phenylalanine included. The CDR3 DNA has 42 bases and is translated from base 1. The immunoSEQ Assay, a bias-controlled multiplex PCR, was used to amplify TCRbeta CDR3 regions from genomic DNA. As for the authors' bioinformatics: The number of nucleated cells in each sample was estimated by amplification of reference gene primers within the assay. To quantify the absolute abundance of each unique TCRbeta CDR3 rearrangement, sequence reads were collapsed and filtered. For each sample, productive Simpson clonality was calculated by taking the square root of Simpson's diversity index across productive rearrangements. TCRdb stores this immuneACCESS table with in-frame sequences only. Part of the clones is absent; in the studies checked, under half of the shortfall reflects unresolved V genes, and no reason is known for the rest. Clone size and the V and J calls come from that table; the DNA yielded D and trimming. The sample table shows over 200,000 clones, and roughly 77% are seen once. About 9% of the sample is in the top ten clones.

The sequenced sample consisted of PBMCs or T cells enriched from blood (not recorded which). This sequence uses TRBV9 and TRBJ2-3; 8 middle bases align to TRBD2. This sequence originates from a man aged 35 to 55 who had recovered from COVID-19. DNA sequence: TGTGCCAGCAGCGCGGGGGGGCCGTTCGATACGCAGTATTTT. This encodes CASSAGGPFDTQYF.